This T cell receptor (beta chain) was sequenced for a study of blood T cell repertoires in COVID-19 (dated by TCRdb to 2019 to 2021). Turning to the overall study: The collaborator samples originated in the United States, Italy and Spain and spanned the acute and convalescent phases of COVID-19. The material from the prospective study consisted of cDNA or gDNA derived from T cells, B-cell-depleted T cells, or PBMCs. The dataset comprised deeply sampled blood TCRbeta repertoires from subjects exposed to, actively infected with, or recovered from COVID-19. A freely available public database, intended as a resource for researchers studying the immune response to SARS-CoV-2, is where the repertoires were released. The samples were drawn from two sources: the first 160 participants of the ongoing ImmuneRACE study, and 1,000 to 1,500 subjects contributed by 6 global collaborators. Sample metadata almost always included a de-identified subject ID, COVID-19 status, age in years and sex. Where available, HLA class I and class II types were obtained from metadata supplied by the sample provider rather than from assay-based typing. Broad study findings and their caveats: Clinical and demographic metadata were provided uncurated, with the amount varying by source and participant.

Another Seattle source contributed samples from volunteer blood donors who had recovered from COVID-19. Collaborating institutions collected whole blood in K2EDTA tubes following their own protocols. For TCRbeta analysis, collaborator samples were shipped as frozen whole blood, as isolated PBMCs, or as DNA extracted from either sample type. Including the terminal cysteine and phenylalanine, the CDR3 comprises 22 residues. The read is trimmed to its CDR3 DNA, 66 bases read in frame from base 1. V loses 0 bases at its end and J loses 6 bases; junction bases beyond the gene matches: 28. Based on the germline V gene, the CDR1 and CDR2 sequences are MGHRA and YSYEKL. TCRbeta CDR3 regions were amplified from genomic DNA using the immunoSEQ Assay, a bias-controlled multiplex PCR. The study's own analysis went as follows. Nucleated cell counts per sample were estimated from amplification of reference gene primers within the assay. Sequence reads were collapsed and filtered to measure the absolute abundance of every unique TCRbeta CDR3 rearrangement. For each sample, productive Simpson clonality was calculated by taking the square root of Simpson's diversity index across productive rearrangements. The immuneACCESS repertoire file appears here via TCRdb, limited to in-frame rearrangements. These files lack a portion of the clones; in checked studies, under half of the deficit traces to unresolved V genes, and the cause of the others is not known. The V and J calls and clone size were taken over from that table, and D and trimming were inferred from the DNA. This sample lists about 220,000 clones; roughly 80% were detected once. Roughly 5.3% of the sample lies in the top ten.

This clone showed up just a few times. The specificity of this receptor is unknown. No quality values exist for individual bases; no much larger clone is one base distant. The sample consisted of peripheral blood. This clonotype was obtained from a woman aged 55-70 years who had recovered from COVID-19. In this chain, TRBV4-1 is recombined with TRBJ1-1, and 7 bases in between align with TRBD1. For the CDR3, the sequence is CASSQEKARVGDSDLTKPEAFF. The nucleotides read TGCGCCAGCAGCCAAGAGAAGGCCCGGGTAGGGGACAGCGACCTCACCAAGCCTGAAGCTTTCTTT.